This TCR beta chain was found in a study of T cell responses to AZD1222 COVID-19 vaccine. General study results and limits: Of spike-specific TCRs, nearly half reportedly target regions left unmutated in variants.

TCRdb keeps only in-frame clones here, not all; method: immunoSEQ multiplex PCR. The data show 50,000 to 85,000 clones, 75% to 85% seen once. Regarding this clone: Its specificity is not known. The same CDR3 is also encoded by other DNA sequences in this sample.

The CDR3 runs 13 residues. V dropped 6 bases and J dropped 3 bases, with 11 bases sitting between them. The germline V gene has CDR1 KGHSH and CDR2 LQKENI. This sample comprised peripheral blood, obtained on day 0 of MenACWY control vaccination. The chain recombines TRBV18 with TRBJ1-2; possible D gene TRBD1, 6 bases. The TCR sequence derives from an adult in good health. The DNA of the CDR3 is TGTGCCAGCTCGCCCGAGGGGGACTATGGCTACACCTTC. It specifies CASSPEGDYGYTF.